This T cell receptor beta chain is drawn from a study of beta chain features in type 1 diabetes (dated by TCRdb to between 2017 and 2018). Describing the broader study: Mean age, gender distribution, total cell number and subset yield did not differ between patients and healthy donors. The study compared the TCRB repertoires of sorted circulating CD4+ T cell subsets in recently diagnosed type 1 diabetes patients with those in matched healthy donors. A total of around 100 million sorted cells were examined across all samples, and RNA yield correlated strongly with the number of cells per subset. Whereas all 28 donors provided naive and central memory subsets, regulatory and stem cell-like memory subsets were isolated from just 8 patients and roughly 8 healthy donors. Overall study outcomes, separate from this receptor: Shorter templates might have been favored by PCR, but patient and control samples were amplified and corrected together, so both groups would have been affected equally by any skew. HLA sub-analyses involved small numbers of individuals, so any influence of HLA type on TCRB rearrangement remained unresolved. Type 1 diabetes patients showed a moderate but significant shortening of TCRB CDR3 length in all four CD4+ subsets. At VDJ recombination sites, patients with type 1 diabetes made fewer insertions and deleted more nucleotides, a pattern implying thymic rearrangement abnormalities. Naive, central memory and regulatory TCRB repertoires appeared to be more alike among patients than among healthy donors. Sequencing cDNA rather than genomic DNA could over-represent highly expressing activated cells, although activation and CD3 levels did not differ between groups.

This clone was seen a handful of times. It has no known antigen specificity. The sample holds no much larger clone one base away, and base qualities are not on file. The entire isolated RNA was reverse transcribed using the High Capacity cDNA Reverse Transcription Kit, and thus expressed TCRB transcripts were sequenced. Deep immunoSEQ sequencing was performed on naive, central memory and regulatory T cell samples, with an average of around 3.5 million total reads per sample. Sorted cells were lysed in RLT buffer and RNA was extracted with DNase-treated RNeasy Micro or Mini kits, depending on cell number. To prevent cross-contamination, every cell subset was processed on its own, while patient and healthy donor samples were processed together. Using the immunoSEQ multiplex PCR, TCRB sequences were amplified from cDNA into 87-bp fragments spanning the CDR3 region. Sequencing of the amplicons was performed on the Illumina HiSeq platform. Per the authors' processing: Synthetic template baselines were used to correct PCR bias computationally, reads within Hamming distance 2 were collapsed, and singletons that could not be merged were discarded. Reads were aligned against IMGT to assign V, D and J genes, CDR3 length and insertions or deletions at six rearrangement sites. Clonotype counts were normalized to sorted cell number within each subset before computing true diversity and Gini coefficients with the tcR R package. Repertoire sharing was quantified using the overlap coefficient calculated on TCRB nucleotide sequences. TCRdb mirrors the immuneACCESS table, restricted to in-frame sequences. Some clones are absent from its copies; in checked studies, under half trace to an unresolved V gene, and the reason for the others is unknown. That table supplies the V and J calls and clone size; D and trimming were determined from the DNA. The sample includes approximately 170,000 clones, with over 6% observed a single time. Approximately 0.5% of the sample is in the top ten clones.

From V the trimming removes 7 bases and from J it removes 0 bases, while the gene matches leave 10 bases of the junction unaccounted for. The CDR3, from cysteine to phenylalanine, totals 16 residues. Only the CDR3 region is kept as DNA, spanning 48 bases read in frame from base 1. The germline V gene sets CDR1 to SQVTM and CDR2 to ANQGSEA. A single peripheral blood draw of approximately 110 mL on average was collected from each donor into heparinised tubes. A BD FACSAria II was used to sort naive, central memory, regulatory and stem cell-like memory CD4+ T cells with a panel that included CD45RO, CCR7, CD25, CD127, CD95 and CD27. A purity above 98% was achieved for all sorted populations. PBMCs were isolated immediately by Lymphoprep density gradient centrifugation and stained directly without culture. So that batch effects would be minimized, each experiment stained and sorted samples in pairs, pairing one healthy donor with one patient.

The sequence was obtained from a man between 18 and 35 years old with type 1 diabetes. The V and J genes are TRBV29-1 and TRBJ2-7, and TRBD2 matches 12 of the central bases. Source material: central memory CD4+ T cells from blood. DNA sequence: TGCAGCGCCTCCGCTAGCGGGAGGGTTGGCTCCTACGAGCAGTACTTC. It codes for CSASASGRVGSYEQYF.